These 10 T cell receptor beta chains came from one sample sequenced in a study of T cells after yellow fever vaccination. TCRdb re-called the 5' RACE reads through MiXCR, storing one row per CDR3 protein. Among some 350,000 distinct CDR3 sequences listed, approximately 5.7% were seen once. The sequencing used PBMCs, collected 5 days after the yellow fever booster vaccination. These receptors all stem from a man in his thirties or forties who received the YFV17D yellow fever vaccine.

The rearrangement uses TRBV2 and TRBJ1-1; D gene unclear. Looked up from germline, CDR1 is SNHLY and CDR2 is FYNNEI. The CDR3 is made up of 12 amino acids. The V gene lost 4 bases and the J gene lost 2 bases, with 5 bases spanning the gap. The CDR3 region is CASSVANTEAFF. CDR3 nucleotide sequence: TGTGCCAGCAGTGTTGCTAACACTGAAGCTTTCTTT.

This clonotype occurred many times. V usage is TRBV12-3 or TRBV12-4 and J usage is TRBJ2-3; TRBD1 aligns across 10 bases. The V and J ends lost 7 bases and 3 bases, in that order; junction bases with no gene match: 10. The CDR3 has 16 amino acids. The CDR3 is CASTHGVGQGTDTQYF. Here the CDR3 DNA reads TGTGCCAGCACCCACGGGGTGGGACAGGGGACAGATACGCAGTATTTT.

The chain carries TRBV19 and TRBJ2-5; 8 nucleotides line up with TRBD2. CDR3 size: 16 residues. V shed 1 base, J shed 4 bases, and the junction held 8 bases outside the gene matches. Germline V CDR1 and CDR2: LNHDA, SQIVND (reference sequence). The CDR3 bases are TGTGCCAGTAGTATAGTCAGCGGGAGCTTCGGAGAGACCCAGTACTTC. Protein sequence: CASSIVSGSFGETQYF.

This chain links TRBV28 with TRBJ2-1, with 13 bases matching TRBD2. This CDR3 comprises 16 residues. Germline CDR1 reads MDHEN; CDR2 reads SYDVKM. V lost 5 bases to trimming and J lost 11 bases; unmatched junction nucleotides: 12. The CDR3 nucleotides read TGTGCCAGCAGTCAACCGGGACTAGCGGGAACACAGAAGCAGTTCTTC. Translated: CASSQPGLAGTQKQFF.

This clonotype was counted only a few times. The chain couples TRBV4-3 to TRBJ2-3, with a possible D match to TRBD2 (6 bases). The germline CDR1 and CDR2 sequences are LGHNA and YSLEER. This CDR3 region has 13 residues. Trimming pared 3 bases from V and 6 bases from J, leaving 10 bases between. CDR3 nucleotides: TGCGCCAGCAGCCAGGACGGGAGTGATACGCAGTATTTT. It yields the protein CASSQDGSDTQYF.

In its sample, this clonotype was seen many times. This chain uses TRBV13 with TRBJ2-2; no firm D call. CDR3 length: 14 residues. The V gene's germline CDR1 is PRHDT and CDR2 FYEKMQ (reference sequence). Trimming pared 0 bases from V and 5 bases from J, leaving 7 bases between. CDR3 residues: CASSLGTYTGELFF. In DNA, the CDR3 is TGTGCCAGCAGCTTAGGGACTTATACCGGGGAGCTGTTTTTT.

This clonotype was observed many times. The rearrangement links TRBV19 to TRBJ2-4, with 7 bases matching TRBD2. With V trimmed by 9 bases and J by 0 bases, 2 bases remained unmatched. The CDR3 totals 13 residues. The V gene's germline CDR1 is LNHDA and CDR2 SQIVND (reference sequence). The CDR3 nucleotides are TGTGCCAGCGCGGGGGAAGCCAAAAACATTCAGTACTTC. It codes for CASAGEAKNIQYF.

This clonotype was detected a few times. The gene calls are TRBV29-1 and TRBJ2-2; D gene unclear. With 5 bases removed from V and 0 bases from J, the gap between germline ends came to 4 bases. The germline CDR1 and CDR2 sequences are SQVTM and ANQGSEA. CDR3 size: 12 residues. The CDR3 DNA sequence: TGCAGCGTTTCAACGAACACCGGGGAGCTGTTTTTT. This sequence encodes CSVSTNTGELFF.

The chain recombines TRBV20-1 with TRBJ2-7, with 8 nucleotides matching TRBD2. V shed 4 bases and J 5 bases; nucleotides not matched to a gene: 7. The CDR3 extends over 13 amino acids. Germline-derived CDR1 and CDR2 are DFQATT and SNEGSKA (reference sequence). The CDR3, as DNA: TGCAGTGCTAAGGGACTAGTTGGGGACGAGCAGTACTTC. Translated, it gives CSAKGLVGDEQYF.

This clonotype was counted many times. The chain has TRBV2 and TRBJ2-7; 11 bases match TRBD1. CDR1 is SNHLY and CDR2 is FYNNEI in the germline V gene. CDR3 length: 14 residues. V shed 6 bases, J shed 3 bases, and the junction held 4 bases outside the gene matches. CDR3: CASRSGTGGYEQYF. CDR3 bases: TGTGCCAGCAGGTCCGGGACAGGGGGCTACGAGCAGTACTTC.